This T cell receptor (beta chain) was sequenced for a study of T cell changes during pregnancy in multiple sclerosis. The data were produced by immunoSEQ multiplex PCR, yet TCRdb's version contains in-frame clones alone and is incomplete. The sample lists roughly 42,000 clones, about 87% occurring once. Germline V lookup: CDR1 SGHNT, CDR2 YYREEE (reference sequence). Trimming took 4 bases from V and 8 from J; bases not matched to a gene: 7. The CDR3 consists of 15 residues. In its sample, this clone was seen a few times. Sample: CD4+ T cells from peripheral blood mononuclear cells, taken in the second trimester of pregnancy. This clonotype was sampled from a female donor with multiple sclerosis, enrolled in a pregnancy study. The rearrangement links TRBV5-4 to TRBJ2-2; TRBD2 matches 11 bases. DNA for the CDR3: TGTGCCAGCAGCATAACTAGCGGGAGAGGAGGGGAGCTGTTTTTT. It is translated as CASSITSGRGGELFF.